Detailed here is one T cell receptor (beta chain). Its antigen remains unidentified. This clone may be a read error of a much larger clone one base away. The CDR3 runs 14 residues. From germline, CDR1 is MGHRA and CDR2 YSYEKL. This entry is derived from a study of Graves' ophthalmopathy and Graves' hyperthyroidism. RNA transcripts served as template for amplifying TCR beta CDR3 sequences. The authors performed first-round RT-PCR with HTBI primers and then a second-round multiplex PCR. TCRdb used MiXCR to reprocess the multiplex PCR reads, holding one entry per CDR3 protein. The sample has approximately 480,000 distinct CDR3 sequences, about an eighth seen once; the top ten hold more than 8.5%. Study outcomes and limitations: This model predicted ophthalmopathy progression (sensitivity around 71%, specificity around 72%). Built on 13 signatures, a model told ophthalmopathy apart from stable hyperthyroidism with approximately 91% sensitivity and around 80% specificity.

For donors with ophthalmopathy, the disease showed moderate-to-severe activity, reached CAS ≥3 and NOSPECS ≥4, and had lasted under 3 months. Sampling 10 ml of fresh peripheral blood provided the PBMCs. This clonotype was obtained from a woman aged 25 to 39 with Graves' ophthalmopathy. Sequenced sample: blood. The chain has TRBV4-1 and TRBJ1-1; D is unclear. The DNA of the CDR3 is TGCGCCAGCTGCCAAGACGGTAGGAACACTGAAGCTTTCTTT. It yields the protein CASCQDGRNTEAFF.